The present T cell receptor (beta chain) was sequenced within a study of a mutant IDH1 vaccine in newly diagnosed glioma. Study-wide background: The sex distribution of treated patients was about 62% male and about 38% female, with a mean age of roughly 40 years. Most patients had radiochemotherapy with temozolomide before enrollment; others had one alone.

As for time point: baseline, week 1 (first vaccination visit). Noted treatment: pre-vaccination baseline after standard-of-care therapy. Measured with immunoSEQ multiplex PCR; TCRdb has only the in-frame clones, and not every one. The sample holds about 88,000 clones; about 80% are singletons and the top ten take roughly 5%. The CDR3 sequence is 13 residues long. V was clipped by 0 bases and J by 5 bases, with 7 bases between them. Per germline, CDR1 GTSNPN and CDR2 SVGIG (reference sequence). Comments on this clone: No antigen is known for it.

Points from the study as a whole: Variations in leading peripheral T cell clonotypes appeared to have no connection with pseudoprogression. Immune responses arising from the vaccine appeared in approximately 93% of patients.

The receptor comes from a man between 35 and 55 years old with glioma. Some clones in this sample may be carry-over from other donors' samples. The gene calls are TRBV30 and TRBJ1-4; no firm D call. The material sequenced was PBMCs, taken from a glioma patient treated with radiotherapy, temozolomide or both. As DNA, the CDR3 is TGTGCCTGGAGTGTATGGGTAAATGAAAAACTGTTTTTT. Encoded protein: CAWSVWVNEKLFF.